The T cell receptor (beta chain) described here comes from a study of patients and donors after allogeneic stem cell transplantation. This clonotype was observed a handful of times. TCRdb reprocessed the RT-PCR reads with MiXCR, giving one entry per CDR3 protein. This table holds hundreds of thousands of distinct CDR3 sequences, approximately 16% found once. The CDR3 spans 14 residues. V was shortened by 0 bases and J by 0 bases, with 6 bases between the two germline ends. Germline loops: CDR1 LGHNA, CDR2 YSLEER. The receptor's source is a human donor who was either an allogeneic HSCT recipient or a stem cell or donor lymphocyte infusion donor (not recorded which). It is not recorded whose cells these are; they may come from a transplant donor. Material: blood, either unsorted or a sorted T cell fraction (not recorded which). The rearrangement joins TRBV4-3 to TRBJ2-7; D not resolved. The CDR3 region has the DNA TGCGCCAGCAGCCAAGACAGCAACTCCTACGAGCAGTACTTC. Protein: CASSQDSNSYEQYF.